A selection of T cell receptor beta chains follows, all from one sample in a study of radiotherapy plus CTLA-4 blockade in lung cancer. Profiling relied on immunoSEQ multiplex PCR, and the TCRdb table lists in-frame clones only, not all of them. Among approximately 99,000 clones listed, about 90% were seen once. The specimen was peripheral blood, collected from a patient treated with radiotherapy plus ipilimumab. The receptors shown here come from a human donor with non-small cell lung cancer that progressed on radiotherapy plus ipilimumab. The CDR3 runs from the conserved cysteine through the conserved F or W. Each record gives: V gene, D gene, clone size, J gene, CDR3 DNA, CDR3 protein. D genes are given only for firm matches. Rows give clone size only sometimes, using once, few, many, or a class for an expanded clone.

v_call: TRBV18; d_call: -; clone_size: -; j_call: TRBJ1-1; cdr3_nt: TGTGCCAGCTCACCACCTGGGGTAATAACTGAAGCTTTCTTT; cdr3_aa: CASSPPGVITEAFF
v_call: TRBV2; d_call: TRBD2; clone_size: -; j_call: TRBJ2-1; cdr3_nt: TGTGCCGGCAGAAATCGGGTAGCGGGAGCAGGTGAGCAGTTCTTC; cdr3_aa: CAGRNRVAGAGEQFF
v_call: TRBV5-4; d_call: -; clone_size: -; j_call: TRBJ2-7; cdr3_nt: TGTGCCAGCAGCTCTCCCTCCTACGAGCAGTACTTC; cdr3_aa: CASSSPSYEQYF
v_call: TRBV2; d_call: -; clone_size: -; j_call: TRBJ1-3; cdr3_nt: TGTGCCAGCAGTGAAACGACAACCGGAACTGGAAACACCATATATTTT; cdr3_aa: CASSETTTGTGNTIYF
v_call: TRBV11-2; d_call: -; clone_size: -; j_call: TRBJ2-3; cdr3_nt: TGTGCCAGCAGCCGTCCCCCAGATACGCAGTATTTT; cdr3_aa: CASSRPPDTQYF
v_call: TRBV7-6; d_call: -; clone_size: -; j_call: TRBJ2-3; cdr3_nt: TGTGCCAGCAGCTTAGGCAGTCGGCTAGCGTTGGATACGCAGTATTTT; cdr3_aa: CASSLGSRLALDTQYF
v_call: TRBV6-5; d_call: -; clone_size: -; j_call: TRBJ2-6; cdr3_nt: TGTGCCAGCAGTCCTGACAGACCAGGGGCCAACGTCCTGACTTTC; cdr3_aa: CASSPDRPGANVLTF
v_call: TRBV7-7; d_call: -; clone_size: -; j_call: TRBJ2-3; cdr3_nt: TGTGCTAGCAGCGAGGGACTTACAAGCACAGATACGCAGTATTTT; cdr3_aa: CASSEGLTSTDTQYF
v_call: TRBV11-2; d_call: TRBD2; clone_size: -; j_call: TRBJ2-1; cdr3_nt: TGTGCCAGCAGCTCAGGGGGACTAGCGGCCTACAATGAGCAGTTCTTC; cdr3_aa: CASSSGGLAAYNEQFF
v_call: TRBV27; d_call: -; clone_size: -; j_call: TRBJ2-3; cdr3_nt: TGTGCCAGCAGGACTAGTCCTAAGACAGATACGCAGTATTTT; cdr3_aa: CASRTSPKTDTQYF
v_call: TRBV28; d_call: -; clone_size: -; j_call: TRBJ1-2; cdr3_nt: TGTGCCAGCAAAGCGGACCTTAGGACCGGCTACACCTTC; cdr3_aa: CASKADLRTGYTF
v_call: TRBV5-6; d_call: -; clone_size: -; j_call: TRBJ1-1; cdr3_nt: TGTGCCAGCGCTTGGAGGTGGGGTGGGTTAGCTGAAGCTTTCTTT; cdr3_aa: CASAWRWGGLAEAFF
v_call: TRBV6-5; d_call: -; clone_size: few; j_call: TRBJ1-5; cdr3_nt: TGTGCCAGCAGTAGCCTAAGTAGCAATCAGCCCCAGCATTTT; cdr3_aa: CASSSLSSNQPQHF
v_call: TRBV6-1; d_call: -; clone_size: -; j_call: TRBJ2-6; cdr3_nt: TGTGCCAGCAGTGAACAGTTCCACCGTGGGGCCAACGTCCTGACTTTC; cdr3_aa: CASSEQFHRGANVLTF
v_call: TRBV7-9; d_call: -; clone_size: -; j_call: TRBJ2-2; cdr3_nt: TGTGCCAGCAGCTTAGCGGGTGTGGCCGGCGGGGAGCTGTTTTTT; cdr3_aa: CASSLAGVAGGELFF
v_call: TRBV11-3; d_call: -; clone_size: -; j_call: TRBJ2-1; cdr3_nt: TGTGCCAGCAGCGTAACAGGGATCAACAATGAGCAGTTCTTC; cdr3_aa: CASSVTGINNEQFF
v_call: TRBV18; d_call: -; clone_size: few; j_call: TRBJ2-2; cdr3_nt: TGTGCCAGCTCACCCCGGGACCGGGAGCTGTTTTTT; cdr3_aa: CASSPRDRELFF
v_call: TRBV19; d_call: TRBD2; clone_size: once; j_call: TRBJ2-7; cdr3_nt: TGTGCCAGTAGTATTGCGCGGGTCGGGACTAGCGGGAGTAACTACTACGAGCAGTACTTC; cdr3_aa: CASSIARVGTSGSNYYEQYF
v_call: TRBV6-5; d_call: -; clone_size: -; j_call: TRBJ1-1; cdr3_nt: TGTGCCAGCAGCACTGGGGCGCGGACTGAAGCTTTTTTT; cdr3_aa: CASSTGARTEAFF
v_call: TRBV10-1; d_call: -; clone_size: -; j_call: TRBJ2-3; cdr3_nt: TGCGCCAGCACCAAGGCTCCGGGGGGCGGAGCCACAGATACGCAGTATTTT; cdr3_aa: CASTKAPGGGATDTQYF
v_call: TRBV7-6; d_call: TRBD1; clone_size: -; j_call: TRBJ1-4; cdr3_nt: TGTGCCAGCAGCTTGGGGACAGGGAATGAAAAACTGTTTTTT; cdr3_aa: CASSLGTGNEKLFF
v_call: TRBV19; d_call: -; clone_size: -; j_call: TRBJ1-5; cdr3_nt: TGTGCCAGAAATGGAACTCACTATAGCAATCAGCCCCAGCATTTT; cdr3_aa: CARNGTHYSNQPQHF
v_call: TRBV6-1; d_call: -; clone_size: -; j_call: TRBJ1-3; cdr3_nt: TGTGCCAGCAGTGAACGGGCAGCTGGAAACACCATATATTTT; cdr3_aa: CASSERAAGNTIYF
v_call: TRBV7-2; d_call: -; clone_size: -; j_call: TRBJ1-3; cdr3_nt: TGTGCCAGCAGCCCTCGACGGATTTCCTCTGGAAACACCATATATTTT; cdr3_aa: CASSPRRISSGNTIYF
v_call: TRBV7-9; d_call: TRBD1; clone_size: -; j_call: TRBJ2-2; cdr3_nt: TGTGCCAGCAGGGGACAGGGGGAGAGAGCGAACACCGGGGAGCTGTTTTTT; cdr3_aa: CASRGQGERANTGELFF
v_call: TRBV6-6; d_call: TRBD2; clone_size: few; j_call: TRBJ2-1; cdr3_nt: TGTGCCAGCAGTACGGGACTAGCGGGACAGCAGTTCTTC; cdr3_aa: CASSTGLAGQQFF
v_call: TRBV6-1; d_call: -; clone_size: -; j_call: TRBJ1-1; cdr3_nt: TGTGCCAGCAGTGAAGCACAGGGTTGGAACACTGAAGCTTTCTTT; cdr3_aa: CASSEAQGWNTEAFF
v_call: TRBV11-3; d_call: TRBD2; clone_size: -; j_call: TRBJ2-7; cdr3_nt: TGTGCCAGCAGCATCTATCATGGACTAGCGGGAGCGGGAAACTACTACGAGCAGTACTTC; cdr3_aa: CASSIYHGLAGAGNYYEQYF
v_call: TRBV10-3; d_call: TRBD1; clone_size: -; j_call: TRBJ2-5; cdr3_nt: TGTGCCATCAGTCCAACAGGGGTCCAAGAGACCCAGTACTTC; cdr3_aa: CAISPTGVQETQYF
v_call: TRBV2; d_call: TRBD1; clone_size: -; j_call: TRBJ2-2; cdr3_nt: TGTGCCAGCAGATCCACGGACAGGGGAGGAACCGGGGAGCTGTTTTTT; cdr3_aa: CASRSTDRGGTGELFF
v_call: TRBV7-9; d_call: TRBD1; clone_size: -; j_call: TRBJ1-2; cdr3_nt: TGTGCCAGCAGCTCCGGACAGGCGCCTTACACCTTC; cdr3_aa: CASSSGQAPYTF
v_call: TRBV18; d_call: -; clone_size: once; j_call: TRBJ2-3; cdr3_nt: TGTGCCAGCTCACCAATTTCGGCAGATACGCAGTATTTT; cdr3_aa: CASSPISADTQYF
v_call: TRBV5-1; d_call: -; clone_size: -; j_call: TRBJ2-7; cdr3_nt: TGCGCCAGCAGCCAGACGAGCTCCTACGAGCAGTACTTC; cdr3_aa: CASSQTSSYEQYF
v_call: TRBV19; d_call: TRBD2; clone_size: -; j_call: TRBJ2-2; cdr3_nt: TGTGCCAGTAGTTTAGCGGGGACGGGTTACACCGGGGAGCTGTTTTTT; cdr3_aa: CASSLAGTGYTGELFF
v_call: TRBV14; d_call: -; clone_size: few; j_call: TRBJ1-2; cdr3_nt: TGTGCCAGCAGCCCATTCCGGGACTGGATTGGCTACACCTTC; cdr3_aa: CASSPFRDWIGYTF
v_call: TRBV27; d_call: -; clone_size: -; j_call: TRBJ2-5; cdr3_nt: TGTGCCAGCAGTTTAATCGAGACCCAGTACTTC; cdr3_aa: CASSLIETQYF
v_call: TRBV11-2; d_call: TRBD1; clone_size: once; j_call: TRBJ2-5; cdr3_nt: TGTGCCAGCAGCTCCCGGGACAGGCAAGAGACCCAGTACTTC; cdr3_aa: CASSSRDRQETQYF
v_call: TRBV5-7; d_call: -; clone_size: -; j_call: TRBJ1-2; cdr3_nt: TGTGCCAGCAGCTTGGCGGGTGGGGGCAAGTATGGCTACACCTTC; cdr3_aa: CASSLAGGGKYGYTF